The 24 T cell receptor beta chains given below trace back to one sample, sequenced in a study of T cell repertoires in cytomegalovirus infection. Their antigens are not known. TCRdb used MiXCR to reprocess the reads, holding one entry per CDR3 protein. The top ten clones hold over 10% of a sample with about a million distinct CDR3 sequences, around 32% of them seen once. The sample was cultured CD8+ T cells from PBMCs, taken from culture after CMV antigen stimulation. Every receptor here comes from a human donor in good health (CMV status not recorded). Some clones in this sample may be carry-over from other donors' samples.

The CDR3 region has the DNA TGCGCCAGCAGCCAAGATGGGGCGGGGGGGCCGACAGATACGCAGTATTTT. This sequence encodes CASSQDGAGGPTDTQYF. This chain connects TRBV4-1 to TRBJ2-3, with 9 bases matching TRBD2. The CDR3 loop spans 17 amino acids. Germline values: CDR1 MGHRA, CDR2 YSYEKL. Losses at the gene ends were 0 bases for V and 3 bases for J; bases not matched to a gene: 7.

The gene calls are TRBV14 and TRBJ1-2; 12 nucleotides match TRBD1. V was clipped by 4 bases and J by 8 bases; unmatched bases: 8. The germline V gene has CDR1 SGHDN and CDR2 FVKESK. The length of the CDR3 is 15 residues. CDR3 loop: CASSRDRGLEWGYTF. CDR3 coding DNA: TGTGCCAGCAGCCGGGACAGGGGGCTCGAATGGGGCTACACCTTC. The entire variable domain, with the rest obtained from reference TRBV14 and TRBJ1-2, is as follows: EAGVTQFPSHSVIEKGQTVTLRCDPISGHDNLYWYRRVMGKEIKFLLHFVKESKQDESGMPNNRFLAERTGGTYSTLKVQPAELEDSGVYFCASSRDRGLEWGYTFGSGTRLTVV.

This clonotype came up a few times. The V and J genes are TRBV19 and TRBJ2-3; weak D call: TRBD1 (5 bases). The length of the CDR3 is 18 residues. V was shortened by 6 bases and J by 5 bases, with 27 bases between the two germline ends. CDR1 and CDR2 from the germline V gene are LNHDA and SQIVND (reference sequence). The CDR3 region has the DNA TGTGCCAGTAGGAGCCGAGTAGTCTCGGCCAGAACAGGAGATACGCAGTATTTT. Its translation: CASRSRVVSARTGDTQYF.

This clonotype was seen a few times. The chain employs TRBV12-3 or TRBV12-4 and TRBJ1-5; perhaps TRBD1 as D (5 bases). The CDR3 covers 13 residues. V was clipped by 5 bases and J by 7 bases, with 12 bases between them. CDR3 bases: TGTGCCAGCAGTCCAGGGTTGGCCCAGCCCCAGCATTTT. It encodes CASSPGLAQPQHF.

This clonotype has a count of ten or more. The chain recombines TRBV7-9 with TRBJ2-7; D perhaps matches TRBD1 (5 bases). Germline-derived CDR1 and CDR2 are SEHNR and FQNEAQ (reference sequence). Trimming took off 5 bases at V and 2 bases at J, with 13 bases between the two ends. This CDR3 is built from 14 residues. The CDR3 nucleotides are TGTGCCAGCAGCCCTCAGGGTAGCCCCTACGAGCAGTACTTC. As protein: CASSPQGSPYEQYF.

This clonotype was counted only a few times. This chain connects TRBV12-3 or TRBV12-4 to TRBJ1-5, with D perhaps TRBD1 (6 bases). The CDR3 spans 14 residues. V lost 6 bases, J lost 7 bases, and 16 bases lay in between. The CDR3 loop is CASRGGGGQQPQHF. The CDR3 DNA follows: TGTGCCAGCAGAGGGGGGGGGGGCCAACAGCCCCAGCATTTT.

On this clonotype: Since a much larger clone is just one base distant, this may be a read error. The chain is built from TRBV12-3 or TRBV12-4 and TRBJ1-5; D not resolved. This CDR3 comprises 13 residues. This CDR3 reads CASTDRSNQPPHF. The DNA of the CDR3 is TGTGCCAGCACGGACCGAAGCAATCAGCCCCCGCATTTT.

The genes are TRBV6-1 and TRBJ1-1; the D is unclear. Trimming took 1 base from V and 8 from J, leaving 8 bases between them. CDR3 length: 12 amino acids. Germline V gene lookup returns CDR1 MNHNS and CDR2 SASEGT. The CDR3 DNA is TGTGCCAGCAGTGAAGAGGCGGGGGAAGCTTTCTTT. It specifies CASSEEAGEAFF.

This clonotype was seen a handful of times. The V and J genes are TRBV7-6 and TRBJ2-2, with TRBD1 matching 7 bases. After removal of 5 bases from V and 6 bases from J, the junction contained 6 bases not matched to a gene. Looked up from germline, CDR1 is SGHVS and CDR2 is FNYEAQ. The CDR3 contains 14 residues. The DNA for the CDR3 is TGTGCCAGCAGCCCGACAGGGTCACCCGGGGAGCTGTTTTTT. Translating it yields CASSPTGSPGELFF.

There are a few counts of this clonotype. J is TRBJ2-2 and V is TRBV27, with unresolved D. The CDR3 loop spans 14 amino acids. V shed 2 bases and J shed 4 bases, with 8 bases lying between them. Germline V lookup: CDR1 MNHEY, CDR2 SMNVEV (reference sequence). CDR3 loop: CASSLQQITGELFF. The CDR3 bases are TGTGCCAGCAGTTTACAACAAATCACCGGGGAGCTGTTTTTT.

This clonotype was found a few times. The chain recombines TRBV6-1 with TRBJ1-5; D remains ambiguous. V lost 7 bases and J 0 bases, leaving 10 bases between the germline ends. This CDR3 has 14 residues. Germline values: CDR1 MNHNS, CDR2 SASEGT. The CDR3 sequence is CASIPHYSNQPQHF. Written as DNA, the CDR3 is TGTGCCAGCATCCCACACTATAGCAATCAGCCCCAGCATTTT.

The J gene is TRBJ2-2, the V gene TRBV12-3 or TRBV12-4; no definite D call. The CDR3 is made up of 14 amino acids. V was shortened by 1 base and J by 6 bases, with 9 bases between the two germline ends. For the CDR3, the DNA is TGTGCCAGCAGTTTAGTCGGCGTTTCCGGGGAGCTGTTTTTT. Its protein is CASSLVGVSGELFF.

This clonotype has at least ten counts. The chain employs TRBV7-2 and TRBJ2-7; D unclear. Germline lookup yields CDR1 SGHTA and CDR2 FQGNSA. V lost 5 bases and J 0 bases, leaving 14 bases between the germline ends. The CDR3 has 15 amino acids. In DNA, the CDR3 is TGTGCCAGCAGCCACGATGGCGGCAGCTCCTACGAGCAGTACTTC. Its protein product is CASSHDGGSSYEQYF.

The chain recombines TRBV5-5 with TRBJ2-2; no clear D. From germline, CDR1 is SGHKS and CDR2 YYEKEE (reference sequence). Deletions cut 0 bases from V and 7 bases from J, with 7 bases between. CDR3 length: 13 residues. The DNA of the CDR3 is TGTGCCAGCAGCTTGGCCGGAATCGGGGAGCTGTTTTTT. This sequence encodes CASSLAGIGELFF.

In this sample, this clonotype turned up a few times. J is TRBJ2-3 and V is TRBV12-3 or TRBV12-4; 8 bases agree with TRBD2. CDR3 length: 14 residues. V lost 2 bases to trimming and J lost 7 bases; unmatched junction nucleotides: 5. CDR3 residues: CASSLTGGGNTQYF. DNA for the CDR3: TGTGCCAGCAGTTTAACCGGGGGGGGGAATACGCAGTATTTT.

This clonotype was counted a few times. The chain couples TRBV7-9 to TRBJ2-1, with 9 bases identical to TRBD2. This CDR3 spans 16 amino acids. The junction had 9 bases not matched to a gene; V was cut back by 2 bases and J by 7 bases. Germline lookup yields CDR1 SEHNR and CDR2 FQNEAQ (reference sequence). The CDR3 bases are TGTGCCAGCAGCTTAAGGGCGGGGGGGCCGTGGAATGAGCAGTTCTTC. Residues: CASSLRAGGPWNEQFF. The complete variable domain, with remaining parts taken from reference TRBV7-9 and TRBJ2-1, reads DTGVSQNPRHKITKRGQNVTFRCDPISEHNRLYWYRQTLGQGPEFLTYFQNEAQLEKSRLLSDRFSAERPKGSFSTLEIQRTEQGDSAMYLCASSLRAGGPWNEQFFGPGTRLTVL.

The table lists this clonotype with many counts. This chain joins TRBV28 and TRBJ1-5; a weak D match, TRBD1 (6 bases). Germline CDR1 reads MDHEN; CDR2 reads SYDVKM. V shed 2 bases and J shed 0 bases, with 14 bases lying between them. The CDR3 sequence is 17 residues long. The CDR3 nucleotides read TGTGCCAGCAGTTTAATCCGGGACACCCTTAGCAATCAGCCCCAGCATTTT. As protein: CASSLIRDTLSNQPQHF. The entire variable domain, with the rest obtained from reference TRBV28 and TRBJ1-5, is as follows: DVKVTQSSRYLVKRTGEKVFLECVQDMDHENMFWYRQDPGLGLRLIYFSYDVKMKEKGDIPEGYSVSREKKERFSLILESASTNQTSMYLCASSLIRDTLSNQPQHFGDGTRLSIL.

This clonotype was seen only a few times. The chain combines TRBV4-1 with TRBJ1-1; D is unresolved. Trimming cost V 3 bases and J 1 base, with 24 bases left between them. Germline CDR1 is MGHRA and CDR2 is YSYEKL. The CDR3 is made up of 19 amino acids. CDR3 residues: CASSHRWGDFLEGNTEAFF. CDR3 sequence (DNA): TGCGCCAGCAGCCATCGATGGGGAGACTTCCTCGAGGGGAACACTGAAGCTTTCTTT.

This clonotype was picked up a small number of times. This CDR3 is CASSWGNQETQYF. The DNA of the CDR3 is TGTGCCAGCAGTTGGGGGAATCAAGAGACCCAGTACTTC. The rearrangement uses TRBV12-3 or TRBV12-4 and TRBJ2-5, with D perhaps given as TRBD1 or TRBD2 (5 bases each). The CDR3 sequence is 13 residues long. The V gene lost 4 bases and the J gene lost 2 bases, with 8 bases spanning the gap.

The chain recombines TRBV12-5 with TRBJ1-5; D is unclear. The V end lost 5 bases, the J end lost 2 bases, and 10 bases lay between the germline ends. This CDR3 has 14 amino acids. Germline CDR1 is LGHNT and CDR2 is FRNRAP. The CDR3: CASGPVVRNQPQHF. DNA for the CDR3: TGTGCTAGTGGTCCTGTGGTTCGCAATCAGCCCCAGCATTTT.

The gene calls are TRBV6-2 or TRBV6-3 and TRBJ2-7, with TRBD1 matching over 8 bases. V gave up 2 bases and J gave up 3 bases; unmatched junction bases: 0. From germline, CDR1 is MNHEY and CDR2 SVGEGT. This CDR3 comprises 13 residues. CDR3 DNA: TGTGCCAGCAGTTACGACAGGGGCTACGAGCAGTACGTC. Its translation: CASSYDRGYEQYV.

This sequence joins TRBV6-6 and TRBJ1-2; 7 positions agree with TRBD1. The CDR3 runs 12 residues. V lost 7 bases, J lost 6 bases, and 5 bases stayed unmatched. Germline V gene lookup returns CDR1 MNHNY and CDR2 SVGAGI (reference sequence). This CDR3 is CASTRTGHGYTF. The CDR3 region has the DNA TGTGCCAGCACTAGGACAGGCCATGGCTACACCTTC.

This clonotype has only a few counts. V gene TRBV7-9 combines with J gene TRBJ1-1; D is unresolved. V lost 4 bases and J lost 8, with 11 bases in between. The CDR3 totals 12 residues. Germline assignment: CDR1 SEHNR and CDR2 FQNEAQ (reference sequence). CDR3 sequence (DNA): TGTGCCAGCAGCTCACCCACAGTGGAAGCTTTCTTT. This gives the protein CASSSPTVEAFF.

The chain uses TRBV20-1 and TRBJ2-5; TRBD2 matches at 12 bases. The CDR3 is 14 residues long. The V gene end was trimmed by 3 bases and the J gene end by 5 bases; junction bases not matched to a gene: 4. Looked up from germline, CDR1 is DFQATT and CDR2 is SNEGSKA (reference sequence). The CDR3, as DNA: TGCAGTGCTAGCCTAGCGGGGGGGCGGGAGACCCAGTACTTC. This translates into CSASLAGGRETQYF.